This T cell receptor (beta chain) was sequenced during a study of T cell clones after liver transplantation. Generated by immunoSEQ multiplex PCR, the TCRdb table keeps only in-frame clones and is missing some. This table has around 100,000 clones, about 81% appearing once. Unmatched junction bases numbered 9, after V lost 2 bases and J lost 10 bases. The CDR3 sequence is 15 residues long. Germline CDR1 MNHNS, CDR2 SASEGT. As concerns this clone: Antigen unknown.

The study, taken as a whole, reports: In a couple of subjects, few donor cells limited the measurable donor-reactive repertoire.

The clonotype was recovered from a human donor who received a liver transplant. The starting material was CD4+ T cells from blood, obtained before liver transplant. This rearrangement joins TRBV6-1 to TRBJ2-1, with 9 bases lining up with TRBD2. Here the CDR3 reads CASSERRGGEFEQFF. The CDR3 region has the DNA TGTGCCAGCAGTGAACGGCGGGGGGGCGAATTCGAGCAGTTCTTC.